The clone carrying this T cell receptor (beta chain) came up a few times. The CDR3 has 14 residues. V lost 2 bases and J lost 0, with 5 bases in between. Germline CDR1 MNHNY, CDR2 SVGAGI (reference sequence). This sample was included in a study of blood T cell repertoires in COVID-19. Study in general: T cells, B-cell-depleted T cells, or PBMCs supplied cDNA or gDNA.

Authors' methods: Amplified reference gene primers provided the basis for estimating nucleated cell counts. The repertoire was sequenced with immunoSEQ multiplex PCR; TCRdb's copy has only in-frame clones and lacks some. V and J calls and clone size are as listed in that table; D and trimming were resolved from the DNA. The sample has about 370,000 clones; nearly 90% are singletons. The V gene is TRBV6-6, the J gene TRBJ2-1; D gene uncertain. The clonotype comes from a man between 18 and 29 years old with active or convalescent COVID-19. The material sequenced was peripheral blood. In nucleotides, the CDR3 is TGTGCCAGCAGTTACGAGGTCTCCTACAATGAGCAGTTCTTC. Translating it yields CASSYEVSYNEQFF.